This is a list of T cell receptor beta chains from one sample in a study of blood T cells in healthy people across ages. TCRdb ran MiXCR on the 5' RACE reads and lists one entry per CDR3 protein. Seen here are over 950,000 distinct CDR3 sequences, around 54% observed once, and the top ten hold around a fifth. The sample taken for sequencing was blood. The source of these receptors is a woman in her fifties or sixties in good health. CDR3s include the opening cysteine and the closing phenylalanine or tryptophan. The D gene is left open where the match is weak. A row's size may be missing; if present it is once, few, many or a size class.

D	V	J	size	DNA	CDR3
NA	TRBV7-9	TRBJ2-1	NA	TGTGCCAGCAGCTTAGCAGGTTATGGGGCTAGCGAGTTCTTC	CASSLAGYGASEFF
TRBD1	TRBV10-3	TRBJ1-2	NA	TGTGCCATCAGTCCCGGGACAGGGAGTGGCTACACCTTC	CAISPGTGSGYTF
NA	TRBV11-2	TRBJ2-3	few	TGTGCCAGCAGCTTTGATCGAGGGGGGACGCAGTATTTT	CASSFDRGGTQYF
NA	TRBV4-2	TRBJ2-1	few	TGTGCCAGCAGCCAAAATGCGCAGGGAGTTGGCTATGAGCAGTTCTTC	CASSQNAQGVGYEQFF
TRBD2	TRBV29-1	TRBJ2-1	NA	TGCAGCGTTAGAAGGGGACTAGCAAATGAGCAGTTCTTC	CSVRRGLANEQFF
TRBD1	TRBV28	TRBJ1-4	once	TGTGCCAGCATCCCTCTCCTTACCGGGACAGGGAATGATAAACTGTTTTTT	CASIPLLTGTGNDKLFF
TRBD1	TRBV5-1	TRBJ2-1	NA	TGCGCCAGCAGCGTGGGGACAGCCTACAATGAGCAGTTCTTC	CASSVGTAYNEQFF
NA	TRBV20-1	TRBJ1-2	NA	TGCAGTGCTAGGCCTGCGGGGGGGAGTAGCTATGGCTACACCTTC	CSARPAGGSSYGYTF
TRBD1	TRBV7-2	TRBJ2-1	NA	TGTGCCAGCAGCTACCGCCCAGGGGGAAACAATGAGCAGTTCTTC	CASSYRPGGNNEQFF
NA	TRBV7-2	TRBJ2-1	NA	TGTGCCAGCGTGGCGGGAATAGAGGTCAATGAGCAGTTCTTC	CASVAGIEVNEQFF
TRBD1	TRBV27	TRBJ1-1	NA	TGTGCCAGCAGTTTAGACCACAGGGGGAACACTGAAGCTTTCTTT	CASSLDHRGNTEAFF
NA	TRBV27	TRBJ2-5	NA	TGTGCCAGCAGTACGAGCGGGACACCCTCGAACGAGACCCAGTACTTC	CASSTSGTPSNETQYF
NA	TRBV7-2	TRBJ2-4	few	TGTGCCAGCAGCTTAGACCTGTTTCTAGCCAAAAACATTCAGTACTTC	CASSLDLFLAKNIQYF
NA	TRBV3-1	TRBJ2-3	NA	TGTGCCAGCAGCCAAGCTGGAGGGAGGGATACGCAGTATTTT	CASSQAGGRDTQYF
NA	TRBV20-1	TRBJ2-5	NA	TGCAGTGCTACTCACGGGGCAGAGGGAGAGACCCAGTACTTC	CSATHGAEGETQYF
NA	TRBV20-1	TRBJ1-2	few	TGCAGTGCCCCCGGGAGAAGGGGCTATGGCTACACCTTC	CSAPGRRGYGYTF
NA	TRBV4-1	TRBJ1-1	NA	TGCGCCAGCAGCCAAGCAATAGTAACTGAAGCTTTCTTT	CASSQAIVTEAFF
NA	TRBV28	TRBJ2-7	many	TGTGCCAGCGGTGGGGGGTCCTACGAGCAGTACTTC	CASGGGSYEQYF
NA	TRBV10-3	TRBJ2-7	few	TGTGCCATCAGTAATCATGTCGGTCTGCGGTCGAGCTACGAGCAGTACTTC	CAISNHVGLRSSYEQYF
TRBD1	TRBV29-1	TRBJ2-7	few	TGCAGCGTTTGTGCTTCAGGGGGCGGCGAGCAGTACTTC	CSVCASGGGEQYF
TRBD1	TRBV20-1	TRBJ2-4	NA	TGCAGTGCTAGAGATTCCGCACAGGGGAAGCAGTACTTC	CSARDSAQGKQYF
NA	TRBV5-1	TRBJ1-1	NA	TGCGCCAGCAGCCCGAACGCAGGGGTGAGGACTGAAGCTTTCTTT	CASSPNAGVRTEAFF
TRBD1	TRBV12-3/TRBV12-4	TRBJ2-3	few	TGTGCCAGCAGTACCTGGGACAGCCCCACGCAGTATTTT	CASSTWDSPTQYF
NA	TRBV4-1	TRBJ2-1	few	TGCGCCAGCAGCCTGGGGACTTTGGGAGTCGATGAGCAGTTCTTC	CASSLGTLGVDEQFF
NA	TRBV29-1	TRBJ2-3	NA	TGCAGCGTTGAAGGAGGACATACGCAGTATTTT	CSVEGGHTQYF
NA	TRBV18	TRBJ1-2	NA	TGTGCCAGCTCACCACCGGGGAGCGGGTATGGCTACACCTTC	CASSPPGSGYGYTF
NA	TRBV28	TRBJ2-1	NA	TGTGCCAGCAGACCACAGTTCCATGAGCAGTTCTTC	CASRPQFHEQFF
NA	TRBV5-5	TRBJ2-3	few	TGTGCCAGCAGCTTCTTAACGCCCGATACGCAGTATTTT	CASSFLTPDTQYF
NA	TRBV11-2	TRBJ1-2	NA	TGTGCCAGCAGCCCGCACATCGAGCATCTAAACTATGGCTACACCTTC	CASSPHIEHLNYGYTF
TRBD2	TRBV12-3/TRBV12-4	TRBJ2-5	few	TGTGCCAGCAGTTCCACCAATAGCGGGAGTAGGGAGACCCAGTACTTC	CASSSTNSGSRETQYF